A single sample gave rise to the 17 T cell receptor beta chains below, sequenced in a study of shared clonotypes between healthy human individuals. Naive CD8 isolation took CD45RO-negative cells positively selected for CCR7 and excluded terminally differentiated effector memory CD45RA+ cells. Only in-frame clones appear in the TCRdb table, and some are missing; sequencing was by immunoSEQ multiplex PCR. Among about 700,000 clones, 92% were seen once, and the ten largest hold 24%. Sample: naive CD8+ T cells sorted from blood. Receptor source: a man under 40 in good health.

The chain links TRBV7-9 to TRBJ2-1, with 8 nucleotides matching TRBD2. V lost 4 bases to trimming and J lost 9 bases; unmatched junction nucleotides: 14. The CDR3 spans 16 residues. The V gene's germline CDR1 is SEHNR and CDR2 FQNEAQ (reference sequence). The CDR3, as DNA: TGTGCCAGCAGCTCCCCCGAGGAGCGGGAGTTGACTGAGCAGTTCTTC. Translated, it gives CASSSPEERELTEQFF.

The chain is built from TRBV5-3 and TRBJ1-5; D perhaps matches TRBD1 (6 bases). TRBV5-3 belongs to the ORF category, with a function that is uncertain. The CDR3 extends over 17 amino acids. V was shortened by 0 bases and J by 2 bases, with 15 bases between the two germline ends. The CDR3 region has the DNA TGTGCCAGAAGCTTGGTTGGGTGTGGACAGCGCAATCAGCCCCAGCATTTT. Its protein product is CARSLVGCGQRNQPQHF.

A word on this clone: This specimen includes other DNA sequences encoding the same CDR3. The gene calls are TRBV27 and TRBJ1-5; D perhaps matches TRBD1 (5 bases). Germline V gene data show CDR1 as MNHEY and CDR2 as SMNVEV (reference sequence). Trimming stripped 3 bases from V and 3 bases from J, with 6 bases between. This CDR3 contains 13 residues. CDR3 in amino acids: CASSFGANQPQHF. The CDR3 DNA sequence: TGTGCCAGCAGTTTCGGGGCCAATCAGCCCCAGCATTTT.

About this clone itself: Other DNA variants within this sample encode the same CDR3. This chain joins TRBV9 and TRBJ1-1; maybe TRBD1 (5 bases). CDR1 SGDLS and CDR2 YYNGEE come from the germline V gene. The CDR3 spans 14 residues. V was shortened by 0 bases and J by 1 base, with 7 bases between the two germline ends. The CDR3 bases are TGTGCCAGCAGCGTAGGGGACGGGAACACTGAAGCTTTCTTT. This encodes CASSVGDGNTEAFF.

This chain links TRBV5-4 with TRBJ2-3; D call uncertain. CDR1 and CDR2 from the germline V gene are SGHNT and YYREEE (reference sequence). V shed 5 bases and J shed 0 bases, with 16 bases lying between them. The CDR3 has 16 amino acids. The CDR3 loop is CASSPNLGASTDTQYF. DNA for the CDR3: TGTGCCAGCAGTCCCAATCTGGGCGCCAGCACAGATACGCAGTATTTT.

The CDR3 DNA sequence: TGTGCCCACGAGGGGGTAGAGACCCAGTACTTC. Translated: CAHEGVETQYF. The J gene is TRBJ2-5, the V gene TRBV7-6; a weak D match, TRBD1 (6 bases). Germline V gene sequence: CDR1 SGHVS, CDR2 FNYEAQ. V lost 11 bases to trimming and J lost 4 bases, with 11 bases between them. The CDR3 sequence is 11 residues long.

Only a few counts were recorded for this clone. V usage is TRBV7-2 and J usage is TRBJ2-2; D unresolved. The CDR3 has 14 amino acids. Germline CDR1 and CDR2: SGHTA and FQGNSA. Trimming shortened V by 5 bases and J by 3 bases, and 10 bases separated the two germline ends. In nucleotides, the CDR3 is TGTGCCAGCAGCATCGGACGGTACACCGGGGAGCTGTTTTTT. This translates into CASSIGRYTGELFF.

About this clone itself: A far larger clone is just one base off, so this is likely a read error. The CDR3 nucleotides are TGTGCCAGCAGCGACGGGACTAGCGGCACAGATACGCAGTATTTT. It specifies CASSDGTSGTDTQYF. The rearrangement uses TRBV7-2 and TRBJ2-3; 10 bases match TRBD2. Trimming removed 5 bases from V and 1 base from J; junction bases left unmatched: 3. CDR1 is SGHTA, CDR2 FQGNSA, per germline. The CDR3 contains 15 residues.

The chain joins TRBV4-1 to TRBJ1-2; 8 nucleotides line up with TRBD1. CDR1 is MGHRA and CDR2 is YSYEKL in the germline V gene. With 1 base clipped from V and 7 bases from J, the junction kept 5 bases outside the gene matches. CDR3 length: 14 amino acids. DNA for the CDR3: TGCGCCAGCAGCCAAGCGCAGGGGGCAGGTGGCTACACCTTC. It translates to CASSQAQGAGGYTF.

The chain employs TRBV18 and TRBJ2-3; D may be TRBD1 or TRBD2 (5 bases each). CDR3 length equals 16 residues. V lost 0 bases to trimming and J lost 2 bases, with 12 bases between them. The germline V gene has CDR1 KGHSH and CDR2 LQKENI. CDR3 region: CASSPPRGETTDTQYF. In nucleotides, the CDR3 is TGTGCCAGCTCACCACCGAGAGGGGAAACCACAGATACGCAGTATTTT.

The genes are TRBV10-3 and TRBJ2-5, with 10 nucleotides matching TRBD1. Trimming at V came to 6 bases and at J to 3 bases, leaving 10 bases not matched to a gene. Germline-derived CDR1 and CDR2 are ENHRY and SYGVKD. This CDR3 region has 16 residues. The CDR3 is CAISKSGTGVKETQYF. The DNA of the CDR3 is TGTGCCATCAGCAAATCCGGGACAGGGGTAAAAGAGACCCAGTACTTC.

CDR3 DNA sequence: TGTGCCAGCTCACGGACTAGCGGGTACACAGATACGCAGTATTTT. Protein product: CASSRTSGYTDTQYF. The J gene is TRBJ2-3, the V gene TRBV7-6; TRBD2 matches 11 bases. Germline V gene sequence: CDR1 SGHVS, CDR2 FNYEAQ. The CDR3 spans 15 residues. Trimming cost V 8 bases and J 2 bases; bases outside gene matches: 6.

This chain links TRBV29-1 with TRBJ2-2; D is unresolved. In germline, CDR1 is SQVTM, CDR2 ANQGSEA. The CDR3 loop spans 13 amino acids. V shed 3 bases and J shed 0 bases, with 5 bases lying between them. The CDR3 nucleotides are TGCAGCGTTGACAGAACGAACACCGGGGAGCTGTTTTTT. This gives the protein CSVDRTNTGELFF.

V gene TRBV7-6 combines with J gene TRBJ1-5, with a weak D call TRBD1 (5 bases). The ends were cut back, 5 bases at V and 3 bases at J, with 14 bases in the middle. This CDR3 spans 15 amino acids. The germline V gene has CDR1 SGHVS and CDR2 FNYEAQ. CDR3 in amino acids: CASSLGTVTNQPQHF. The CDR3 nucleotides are TGTGCCAGCAGCCTCGGGACGGTCACCAATCAGCCCCAGCATTTT.

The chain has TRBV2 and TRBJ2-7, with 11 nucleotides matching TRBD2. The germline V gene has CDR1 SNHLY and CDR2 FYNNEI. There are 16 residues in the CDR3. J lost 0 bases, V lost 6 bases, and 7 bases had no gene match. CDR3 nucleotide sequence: TGTGCCAGCAGGGCTTGGACTAGCGGGTTCTCCTACGAGCAGTACTTC. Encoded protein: CASRAWTSGFSYEQYF.

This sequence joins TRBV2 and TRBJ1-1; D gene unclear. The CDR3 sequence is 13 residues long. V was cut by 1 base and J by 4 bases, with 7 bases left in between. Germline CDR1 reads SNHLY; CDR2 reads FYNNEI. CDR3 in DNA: TGTGCCAGCAGTGAAGGGCGGCTCACTGAAGCTTTCTTT. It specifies CASSEGRLTEAFF.

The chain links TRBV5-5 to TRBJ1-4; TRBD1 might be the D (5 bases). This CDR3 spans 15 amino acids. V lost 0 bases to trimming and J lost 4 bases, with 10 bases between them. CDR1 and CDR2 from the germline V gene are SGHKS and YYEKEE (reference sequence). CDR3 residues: CASSLVGAINEKLFF. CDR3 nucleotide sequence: TGTGCCAGCAGCTTGGTAGGGGCCATTAATGAAAAACTGTTTTTT.